The rows below give T cell receptor beta chains drawn from one sample of a study of blood T cell repertoires in COVID-19. Produced via immunoSEQ multiplex PCR; TCRdb's table is partial and in-frame only. The top ten clones hold around 2.3% of a sample with about 180,000 clones, about 90% of them seen once. The sequenced sample consisted of peripheral blood. The receptors stem from a man aged 40-49 years with active or convalescent COVID-19. Each CDR3 is given with its conserved first and last residue. The order of the fields is clone size, D gene, CDR3 length, V gene, J gene, CDR3 protein, CDR3 DNA. D genes are given only for firm matches. Some rows have no size entry. The others give once, few or many, or a class for an expanded clone.

NA	NA	12	TRBV30	TRBJ1-3	CAWSRGGNTIYF	TGTGCCTGGAGTAGGGGGGGAAACACCATATATTTT
NA	NA	14	TRBV5-6	TRBJ1-5	CASSLLASNQPQHF	TGTGCCAGCAGCTTGTTAGCGAGCAATCAGCCCCAGCATTTT
NA	NA	15	TRBV6-5	TRBJ1-2	CASSYRSDPGYGYTF	TGTGCCAGCAGTTACCGGAGTGATCCCGGTTATGGCTACACCTTC
NA	TRBD1	15	TRBV30	TRBJ2-2	CAWRTGGASPGELFF	TGTGCCTGGCGTACAGGGGGCGCTTCCCCCGGGGAGCTGTTTTTT
once	NA	13	TRBV6-5	TRBJ2-7	CASSRGQAYEQYF	TGTGCCAGCAGTCGGGGACAAGCCTACGAGCAGTACTTC
NA	NA	15	TRBV6-1	TRBJ1-2	CASSDTYHRQSGYTF	TGTGCCAGCAGTGACACCTACCACCGACAGAGCGGCTACACCTTC
NA	TRBD1	17	TRBV5-1	TRBJ2-6	CASSFRQGPSGANVLTF	TGCGCCAGCAGCTTCAGACAGGGACCCTCTGGGGCCAACGTCCTGACTTTC
NA	TRBD2	18	TRBV19	TRBJ2-3	CASSGTSGGHPSTDTQYF	TGTGCCAGTAGCGGGACTAGCGGGGGACACCCTAGCACAGATACGCAGTATTTT
NA	NA	15	TRBV6-5	TRBJ1-2	CASSLGRGANYGYTF	TGTGCCAGCAGCCTTGGACGGGGGGCTAACTATGGCTACACCTTC
NA	NA	15	TRBV5-6	TRBJ2-5	CASSSRRGQRETQYF	TGTGCCAGCAGCTCCCGGAGGGGACAGCGGGAGACCCAGTACTTC
NA	NA	15	TRBV2	TRBJ2-1	CASSEWQGRNNEQFF	TGTGCCAGCAGTGAATGGCAGGGTCGTAACAATGAGCAGTTCTTC
NA	NA	13	TRBV29-1	TRBJ2-7	CSVESIGGYEQYF	TGCAGCGTTGAGAGCATCGGGGGCTACGAGCAGTACTTC
NA	NA	15	TRBV6-5	TRBJ1-5	CASSWAAGGNQPQHF	TGTGCCAGCAGTTGGGCCGCGGGTGGCAATCAGCCCCAGCATTTT
once	NA	11	TRBV10-3	TRBJ1-1	CATQMNTEAFF	TGTGCCACCCAGATGAACACTGAAGCTTTCTTT
NA	NA	12	TRBV5-6	TRBJ1-6	CASSLGGGPLHF	TGTGCCAGCAGCTTGGGGGGGGGACCCCTCCACTTT
NA	NA	11	TRBV3-1/TRBV3-2	TRBJ1-1	CASSPGAEAFF	TGTGCCAGCAGCCCCGGGGCTGAAGCTTTCTTT
NA	TRBD1	16	TRBV7-9	TRBJ1-4	CASSADRGPHNEKLFF	TGTGCCAGCAGCGCAGACAGGGGCCCTCATAATGAAAAACTGTTTTTT
NA	TRBD1	16	TRBV7-2	TRBJ2-3	CASSQGVIGSTDTQYF	TGTGCCAGCAGCCAGGGGGTTATTGGTAGCACAGATACGCAGTATTTT
NA	TRBD1	15	TRBV7-9	TRBJ1-2	CASSERTGEAYGYTF	TGTGCCAGCAGCGAACGGACAGGGGAGGCCTATGGCTACACCTTC
once	NA	12	TRBV5-1	TRBJ1-2	CASSPEEYGYTF	TGCGCCAGCAGCCCCGAGGAGTATGGCTACACCTTC
once	NA	15	TRBV2	TRBJ1-1	CASNLQGWSSTEAFF	TGTGCCAGCAATTTACAGGGTTGGTCGTCTACTGAAGCTTTCTTT
NA	NA	14	TRBV7-8	TRBJ2-7	CASSLEAGSYEQYF	TGTGCCAGCAGCTTAGAGGCAGGATCTTACGAGCAGTACTTC
NA	TRBD2	14	TRBV10-2	TRBJ2-7	CASSELAGIYEQYF	TGCGCCAGCAGTGAGTTAGCGGGGATCTACGAGCAGTACTTC
NA	NA	13	TRBV9	TRBJ1-3	CASSTRTGNTIYF	TGTGCCAGCAGCACCCGGACAGGAAACACCATATATTTT
NA	NA	17	TRBV4-1	TRBJ2-2	CASSQVETGSVNGELFF	TGCGCCAGCAGCCAAGTGGAAACAGGGAGCGTAAACGGGGAGCTGTTTTTT
NA	NA	16	TRBV3-1/TRBV3-2	TRBJ1-1	CASSLFPGTSNTEAFF	TGTGCCAGCAGCCTTTTCCCAGGGACATCGAACACTGAAGCTTTCTTT
NA	NA	16	TRBV7-9	TRBJ1-5	CASSLGTGRGNQPQHF	TGTGCCAGCAGCTTAGGCACAGGGCGAGGCAATCAGCCCCAGCATTTT
once	NA	15	TRBV6-5	TRBJ1-6	CASRGSGLANSPLHF	TGTGCCAGCAGAGGGTCGGGACTAGCAAATTCACCCCTCCACTTT
NA	NA	15	TRBV4-1	TRBJ1-2	CASSQDEAPAYGYTF	TGCGCCAGCAGCCAAGACGAGGCACCCGCCTATGGCTACACCTTC
NA	NA	13	TRBV5-5	TRBJ2-7	CASSLTRGYEQYF	TGTGCCAGCAGCTTGACAAGGGGGTACGAGCAGTACTTC
NA	TRBD1	13	TRBV19	TRBJ1-1	CASTRNRGTEAFF	TGTGCCAGTACCCGGAACAGGGGGACTGAAGCTTTCTTT
NA	NA	16	TRBV6-5	TRBJ1-4	CASSYGGPTTNEKLFF	TGTGCCAGCAGTTACGGAGGGCCCACAACTAATGAAAAACTGTTTTTT
NA	NA	15	TRBV2	TRBJ2-7	CASSASAGTLYEQYF	TGTGCCAGCAGTGCTTCAGCCGGGACATTATACGAGCAGTACTTC
NA	NA	13	TRBV24-1	TRBJ1-4	CATRSATNEKLFF	TGTGCCACCCGCAGTGCAACTAATGAAAAACTGTTTTTT
NA	NA	18	TRBV7-8	TRBJ1-2	CASSLSRIALTTGYGYTF	TGTGCCAGCAGCTTATCTCGGATCGCCCTCACAACGGGTTATGGCTACACCTTC
NA	TRBD2	17	TRBV23-1	TRBJ2-3	CASSPNPRGGVTDTQYF	TGCGCCAGCAGTCCTAACCCGCGGGGGGGCGTCACAGATACGCAGTATTTT
once	TRBD2	15	TRBV4-2	TRBJ2-1	CASSHIAGGRNEQFF	TGTGCCAGCAGCCACATAGCGGGGGGCCGGAATGAGCAGTTCTTC
NA	TRBD1	16	TRBV7-9	TRBJ2-1	CASSLAGTGTHNEQFF	TGTGCCAGCAGCTTAGCAGGGACAGGGACCCACAATGAGCAGTTCTTC
NA	NA	13	TRBV5-6	TRBJ1-2	CASSLASGSGYTF	TGTGCCAGCAGCTTGGCATCTGGTAGTGGCTACACCTTC
NA	NA	15	TRBV4-2	TRBJ1-2	CASSQDRASGEGYTF	TGTGCCAGCAGCCAAGACAGGGCCTCAGGGGAAGGCTACACCTTC
NA	TRBD1	14	TRBV28	TRBJ1-2	CASTVSGTVYGYTF	TGTGCCAGCACCGTGTCAGGGACAGTCTATGGCTACACCTTC
NA	TRBD1	13	TRBV10-3	TRBJ1-4	CAITARQGEKLFF	TGTGCCATCACCGCGAGACAGGGTGAAAAACTGTTTTTT
NA	TRBD1	15	TRBV4-3	TRBJ2-7	CASSQDRGYSYEQYF	TGCGCCAGCAGCCAGGACAGGGGCTACTCCTACGAGCAGTACTTC
NA	TRBD1	16	TRBV5-4	TRBJ2-1	CASSLLGQGIFNEQFF	TGTGCCAGCAGCTTATTGGGACAGGGGATTTTCAATGAGCAGTTCTTC
NA	TRBD1	16	TRBV4-1	TRBJ1-6	CASSQEPGQGNSPLHF	TGCGCCAGCAGCCAAGAACCGGGACAGGGGAATTCACCCCTCCACTTT
NA	TRBD2	16	TRBV15	TRBJ2-5	CATSRDKAGGLETQYF	TGTGCCACCAGCAGAGATAAGGCGGGGGGCCTAGAGACCCAGTACTTC
NA	NA	15	TRBV6-5	TRBJ2-7	CASRAGQLNSYEQYF	TGTGCCAGCAGGGCCGGACAGTTGAACTCCTACGAGCAGTACTTC
NA	NA	15	TRBV6-6	TRBJ1-2	CASSSSMGDHYGYTF	TGTGCCAGCAGCTCATCAATGGGAGACCACTATGGCTACACCTTC
NA	NA	13	TRBV5-1	TRBJ1-1	CASSLDRVAEAFF	TGCGCCAGCAGCTTGGACAGGGTTGCTGAAGCTTTCTTT
NA	NA	16	TRBV7-9	TRBJ1-2	CASSLRSRGDNYGYTF	TGTGCCAGCAGCTTGAGGTCCAGGGGTGACAACTATGGCTACACCTTC
NA	TRBD2	16	TRBV10-3	TRBJ2-1	CAISPRTSGGAVEQFF	TGTGCCATCAGTCCCCGGACTAGCGGGGGGGCTGTTGAGCAGTTCTTC